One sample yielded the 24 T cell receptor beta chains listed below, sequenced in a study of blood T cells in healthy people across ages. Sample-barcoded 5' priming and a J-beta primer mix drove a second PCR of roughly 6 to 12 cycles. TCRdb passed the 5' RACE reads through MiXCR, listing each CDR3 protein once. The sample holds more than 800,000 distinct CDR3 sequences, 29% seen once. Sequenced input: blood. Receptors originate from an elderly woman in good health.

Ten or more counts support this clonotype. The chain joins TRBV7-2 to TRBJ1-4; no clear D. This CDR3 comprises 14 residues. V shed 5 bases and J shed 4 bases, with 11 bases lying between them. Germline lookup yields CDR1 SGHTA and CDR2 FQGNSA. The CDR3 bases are TGTGCCAGCAGCCCTCGGTTTGGTAATGAAAAACTGTTTTTT. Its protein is CASSPRFGNEKLFF. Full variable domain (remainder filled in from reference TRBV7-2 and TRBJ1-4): GAGVSQSPSNKVTEKGKDVELRCDPISGHTALYWYRQSLGQGLEFLIYFQGNSAPDKSGLPSDRFSAERTGGSVSTLTIQRTQQEDSAVYLCASSPRFGNEKLFFGSGTQLSVL.

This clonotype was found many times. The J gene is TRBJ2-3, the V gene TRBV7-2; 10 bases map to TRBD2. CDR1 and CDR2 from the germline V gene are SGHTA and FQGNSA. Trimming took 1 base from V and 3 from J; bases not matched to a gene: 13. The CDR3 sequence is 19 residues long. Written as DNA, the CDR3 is TGTGCCAGCAGCTTAGTAAGGTTTAGCGGGGGGATGAAAACAGATACGCAGTATTTT. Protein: CASSLVRFSGGMKTDTQYF.

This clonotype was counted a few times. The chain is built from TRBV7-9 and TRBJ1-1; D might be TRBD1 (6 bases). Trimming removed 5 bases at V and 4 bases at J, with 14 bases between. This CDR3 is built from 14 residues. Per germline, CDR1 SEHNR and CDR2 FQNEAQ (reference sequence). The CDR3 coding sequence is TGTGCCAGCAGCCCAGCGGGGGGCCGCACTGAAGCTTTCTTT. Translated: CASSPAGGRTEAFF.

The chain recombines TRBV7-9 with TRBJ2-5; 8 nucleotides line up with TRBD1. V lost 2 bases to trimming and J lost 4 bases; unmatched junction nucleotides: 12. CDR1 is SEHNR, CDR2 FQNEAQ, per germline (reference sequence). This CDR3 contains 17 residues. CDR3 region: CASSLLGSTGQGETQYF. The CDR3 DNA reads TGTGCCAGCAGCTTATTAGGGAGTACCGGACAGGGAGAGACCCAGTACTTC.

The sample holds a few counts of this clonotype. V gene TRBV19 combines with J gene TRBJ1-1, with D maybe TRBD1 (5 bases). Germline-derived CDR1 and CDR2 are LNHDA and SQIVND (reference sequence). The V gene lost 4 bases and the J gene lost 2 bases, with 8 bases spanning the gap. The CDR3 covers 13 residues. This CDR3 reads CASSNGDNTEAFF. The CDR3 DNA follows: TGTGCCAGTAGTAATGGGGACAACACTGAAGCTTTCTTT.

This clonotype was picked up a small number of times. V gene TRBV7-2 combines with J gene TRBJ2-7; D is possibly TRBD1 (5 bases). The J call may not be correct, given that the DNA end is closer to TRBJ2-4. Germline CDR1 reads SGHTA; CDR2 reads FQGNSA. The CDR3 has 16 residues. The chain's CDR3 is CASSSRRRDRENIQYF. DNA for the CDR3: TGTGCCAGCAGCTCAAGACGCAGGGATCGCGAAAACATTCAGTACTTC.

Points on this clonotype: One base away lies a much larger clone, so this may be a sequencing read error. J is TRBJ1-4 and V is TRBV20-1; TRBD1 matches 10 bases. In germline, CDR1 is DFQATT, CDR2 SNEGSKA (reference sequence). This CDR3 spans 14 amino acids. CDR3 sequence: CSASPGQGPEKRFF. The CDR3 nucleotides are TGCAGTGCGTCCCCGGGACAGGGGCCTGAAAAACGGTTTTTT.

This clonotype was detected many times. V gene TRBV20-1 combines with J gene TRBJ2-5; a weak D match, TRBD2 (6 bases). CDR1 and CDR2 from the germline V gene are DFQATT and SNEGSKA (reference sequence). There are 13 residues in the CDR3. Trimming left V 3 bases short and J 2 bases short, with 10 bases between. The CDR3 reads CSARGGRQETQYF. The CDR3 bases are TGCAGTGCTAGGGGGGGAAGGCAAGAGACCCAGTACTTC.

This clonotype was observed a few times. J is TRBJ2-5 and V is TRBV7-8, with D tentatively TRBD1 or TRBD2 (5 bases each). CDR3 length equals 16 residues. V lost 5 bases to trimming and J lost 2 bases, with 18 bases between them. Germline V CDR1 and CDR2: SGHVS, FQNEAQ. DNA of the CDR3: TGTGCCAGCAGCGCCTCCGGGACCATTACTCAAGAGACCCAGTACTTC. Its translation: CASSASGTITQETQYF.

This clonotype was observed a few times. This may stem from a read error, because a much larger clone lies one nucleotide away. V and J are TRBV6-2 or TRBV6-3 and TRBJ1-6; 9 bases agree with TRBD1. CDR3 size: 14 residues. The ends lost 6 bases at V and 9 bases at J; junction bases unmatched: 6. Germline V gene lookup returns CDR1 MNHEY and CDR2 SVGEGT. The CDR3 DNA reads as TGTGCCAGCAGGCACAGGGGGCACGGTTCACCCCTCCACTTT. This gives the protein CASRHRGHGSPLHF.

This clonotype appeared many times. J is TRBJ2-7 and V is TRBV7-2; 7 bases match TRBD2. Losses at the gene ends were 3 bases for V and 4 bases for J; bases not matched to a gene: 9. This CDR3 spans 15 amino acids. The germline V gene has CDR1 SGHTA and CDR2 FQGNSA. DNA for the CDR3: TGTGCCAGCAGCTTCGAGCGGGGTCCCGGGTACGAGCAGTACTTC. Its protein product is CASSFERGPGYEQYF.

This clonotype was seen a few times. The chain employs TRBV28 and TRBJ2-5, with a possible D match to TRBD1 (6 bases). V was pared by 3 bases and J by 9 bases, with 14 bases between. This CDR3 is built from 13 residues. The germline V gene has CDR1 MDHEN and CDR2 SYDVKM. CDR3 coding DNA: TGTGCCAGCAGTTTGTCGCTACAGGGATCCCAGTACTTC. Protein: CASSLSLQGSQYF.

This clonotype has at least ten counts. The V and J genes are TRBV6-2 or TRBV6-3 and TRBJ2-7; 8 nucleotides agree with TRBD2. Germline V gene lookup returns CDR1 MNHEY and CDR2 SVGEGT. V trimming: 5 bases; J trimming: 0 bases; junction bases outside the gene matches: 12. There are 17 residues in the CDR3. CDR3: CASSPAGGGLSSYEQYF. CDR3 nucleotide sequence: TGTGCCAGCAGTCCGGCGGGGGGCGGACTCAGCTCCTACGAGCAGTACTTC.

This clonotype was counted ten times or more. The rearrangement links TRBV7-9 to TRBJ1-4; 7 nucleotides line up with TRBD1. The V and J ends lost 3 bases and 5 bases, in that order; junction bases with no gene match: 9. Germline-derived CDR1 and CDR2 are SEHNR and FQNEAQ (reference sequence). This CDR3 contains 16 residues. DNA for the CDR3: TGTGCCAGCAGCTTCCGCCCCGGGACAGCAAATGAAAAACTGTTTTTT. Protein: CASSFRPGTANEKLFF.

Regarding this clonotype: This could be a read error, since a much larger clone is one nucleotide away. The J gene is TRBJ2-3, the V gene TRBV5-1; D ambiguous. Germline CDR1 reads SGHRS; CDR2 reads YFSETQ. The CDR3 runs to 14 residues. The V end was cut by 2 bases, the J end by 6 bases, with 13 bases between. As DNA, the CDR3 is TGCGCCAGCAGCTTCACGACCCGAACGGATACGCAGTATTTT. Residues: CASSFTTRTDTQYF.

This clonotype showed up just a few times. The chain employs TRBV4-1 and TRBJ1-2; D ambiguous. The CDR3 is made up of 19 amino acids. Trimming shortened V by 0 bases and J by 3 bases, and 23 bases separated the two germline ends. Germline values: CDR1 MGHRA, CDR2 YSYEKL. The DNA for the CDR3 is TGCGCCAGCAGCCAAGATTGGGCCCAAGGGCCCGGGCGGGACTATGGCTACACCTTC. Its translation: CASSQDWAQGPGRDYGYTF.

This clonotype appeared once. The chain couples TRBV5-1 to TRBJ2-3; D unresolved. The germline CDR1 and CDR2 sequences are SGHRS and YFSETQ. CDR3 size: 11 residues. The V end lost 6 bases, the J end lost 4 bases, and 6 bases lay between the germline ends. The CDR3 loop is CASTFADTQYF. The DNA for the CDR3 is TGCGCCAGCACATTCGCAGATACGCAGTATTTT.

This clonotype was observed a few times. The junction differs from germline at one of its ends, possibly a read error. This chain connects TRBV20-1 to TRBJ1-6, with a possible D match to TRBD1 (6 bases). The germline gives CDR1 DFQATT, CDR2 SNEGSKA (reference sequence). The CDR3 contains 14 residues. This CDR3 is CSARAGQYTSPLHF. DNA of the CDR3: TGCAGTGCTAGAGCTGGACAGTATACTTCACCCCTCCACTTT.

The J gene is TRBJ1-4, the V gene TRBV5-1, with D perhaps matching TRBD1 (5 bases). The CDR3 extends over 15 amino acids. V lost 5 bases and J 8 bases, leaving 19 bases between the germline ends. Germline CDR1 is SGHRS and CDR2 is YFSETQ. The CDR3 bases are TGCGCCAGCAGTATCGGATCAACGCGGGGGGAAAAACTGTTTTTT. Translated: CASSIGSTRGEKLFF. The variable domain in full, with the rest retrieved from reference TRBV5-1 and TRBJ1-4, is KAGVTQTPRYLIKTRGQQVTLSCSPISGHRSVSWYQQTPGQGLQFLFEYFSETQRNKGNFPGRFSGRQFSNSRSEMNVSTLELGDSALYLCASSIGSTRGEKLFFGSGTQLSVL.

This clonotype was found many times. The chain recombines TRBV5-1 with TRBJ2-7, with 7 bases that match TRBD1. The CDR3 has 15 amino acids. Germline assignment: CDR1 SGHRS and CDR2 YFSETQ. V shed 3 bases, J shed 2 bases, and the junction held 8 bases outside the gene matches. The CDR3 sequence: CASSSVGQATYEQYF. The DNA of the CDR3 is TGCGCCAGCAGCTCGGTTGGACAGGCGACCTACGAGCAGTACTTC.

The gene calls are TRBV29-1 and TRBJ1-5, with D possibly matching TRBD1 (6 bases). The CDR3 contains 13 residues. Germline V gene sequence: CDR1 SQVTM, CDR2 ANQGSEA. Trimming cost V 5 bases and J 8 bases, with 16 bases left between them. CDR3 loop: CSVIQGPWEPQHF. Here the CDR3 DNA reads TGCAGCGTTATACAGGGTCCGTGGGAGCCCCAGCATTTT. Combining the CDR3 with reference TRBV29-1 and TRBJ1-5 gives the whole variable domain SAVISQKPSRDICQRGTSLTIQCQVDSQVTMMFWYRQQPGQSLTLIATANQGSEATYESGFVIDKFPISRPNLTFSTLTVSNMSPEDSSIYLCSVIQGPWEPQHFGDGTRLSIL.

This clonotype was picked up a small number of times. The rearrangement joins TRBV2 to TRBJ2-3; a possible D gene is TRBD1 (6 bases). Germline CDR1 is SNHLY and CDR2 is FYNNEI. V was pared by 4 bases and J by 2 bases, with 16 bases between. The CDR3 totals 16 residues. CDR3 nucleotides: TGTGCCAGCAGTGGGAATTCCCACAGGGACACAGATACGCAGTATTTT. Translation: CASSGNSHRDTDTQYF.

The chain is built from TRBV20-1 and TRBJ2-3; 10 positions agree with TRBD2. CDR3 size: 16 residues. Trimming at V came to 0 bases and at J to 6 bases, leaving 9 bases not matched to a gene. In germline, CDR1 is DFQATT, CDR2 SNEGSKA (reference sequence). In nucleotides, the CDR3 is TGCAGTGCTAGAGAGATGGGACTAGCGTTCGGGGATACGCAGTATTTT. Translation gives CSAREMGLAFGDTQYF.

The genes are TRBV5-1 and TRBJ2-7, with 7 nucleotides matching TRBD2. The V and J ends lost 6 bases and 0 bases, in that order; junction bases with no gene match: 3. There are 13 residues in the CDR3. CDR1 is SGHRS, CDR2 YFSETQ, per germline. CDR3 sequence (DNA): TGCGCCAGCACGTGGGACTACTCCTACGAGCAGTACTTC. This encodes CASTWDYSYEQYF.